The entry that follows covers one T cell receptor beta chain sequence. The sample belongs to a study of blood T cell repertoires in COVID-19. V lost 5 bases and J lost 3; bases outside the gene matches: 7. The V gene's germline CDR1 is SGHVS and CDR2 FQNEAQ. The CDR3 is 15 residues long. Authors' data handling: Amplification of reference gene primers was used by the study to estimate nucleated cell counts. Sequenced by immunoSEQ multiplex PCR; TCRdb stores in-frame clones only, minus some. The DNA gave D and trimming, while V, J and clone size come from that table. The sample has some 38,000 clones, about four fifths seen once.

The sequenced sample was peripheral blood. The chain joins TRBV7-8 to TRBJ1-5; 7 bases line up with TRBD1. The clonotype was recovered from a man in his sixties in a cohort sampled during active COVID-19. In DNA, the CDR3 is TGTGCCAGCAGCACAACAGGGGCCCCCAATCAGCCCCAGCATTTT. Encoded protein: CASSTTGAPNQPQHF.